Listed here are 12 T cell receptor beta chains from one sample, sequenced in a study of neoadjuvant anti-PD-1 for oral cavity cancer. Time point noted: after neoadjuvant nivolumab, at surgical resection. The table came from immunoSEQ multiplex PCR; TCRdb's copy has only in-frame clones and leaves some out. The sample lists about 23,000 clones, 40% to 50% occurring once. The sample here was tumor tissue, taken after nivolumab (anti-PD-1) treatment. These receptors were collected from a person aged 35-79 years with oral cavity squamous cell carcinoma.

The genes are TRBV6-5 and TRBJ2-6; D is unclear. V was cut by 7 bases and J by 1 base, with 8 bases left in between. Germline-derived CDR1 and CDR2 are MNHEY and SVGAGI. The CDR3 consists of 14 residues. CDR3 sequence (DNA): TGTGCCAGCACGCGGCCATCTGGGGCCAACGTCCTGACTTTC. Translated: CASTRPSGANVLTF.

The rearrangement links TRBV5-8 to TRBJ1-5; D not resolved. V lost 3 bases and J 4 bases, leaving 14 bases between the germline ends. The CDR3 is 15 amino acids. CDR1 SGHTS and CDR2 YDEGEE come from the germline V gene. CDR3 DNA: TGTGCCAGCAGCTCCGAGGTAATCCGGAATCAGCCCCAGCATTTT. Residues: CASSSEVIRNQPQHF.

As concerns this clone: One junction end does not reproduce the germline sequence, and a read error may be involved. The chain is built from TRBV19 and TRBJ1-2; no firm D call. The germline V gene encodes CDR1 LNHDA and CDR2 SQIVND (reference sequence). This CDR3 contains 15 residues. The CDR3 DNA follows: TGTGCCAGCAGTATACCCGTCGGGAGGGTCTATGGCTACACCTTC. Protein: CASSIPVGRVYGYTF.

The rearrangement links TRBV15 to TRBJ2-1; D is ambiguous. V was pared by 11 bases and J by 1 base, with 15 bases between. Germline CDR1 reads LNHNV; CDR2 reads YYDKDF (reference sequence). This CDR3 comprises 14 residues. In nucleotides, the CDR3 is TGTGCCGTATCAGAACGGAAATCCTACAATGAGCAGTTCTTC. Its protein product is CAVSERKSYNEQFF.

The chain is built from TRBV12-5 and TRBJ2-1; TRBD1 matches 11 bases. J lost 10 bases, V lost 4 bases, and 6 bases had no gene match. CDR1 LGHNT and CDR2 FRNRAP come from the germline V gene. CDR3 length: 14 amino acids. The CDR3 reads CASGWGDRGREQFF. Written as DNA, the CDR3 is TGTGCTAGTGGTTGGGGGGACAGGGGGAGAGAGCAGTTCTTC.

The chain carries TRBV7-3 and TRBJ1-2; a possible D gene is TRBD1 (6 bases). This CDR3 is 17 amino acids long. Germline V gene data show CDR1 as SGHTA and CDR2 as FQGTGA. Deletions cut 2 bases from V and 4 bases from J, with 20 bases between. The CDR3 loop reads CASSLFSRDKNFYGYTF. CDR3 nucleotides: TGTGCCAGCAGCTTATTTTCGAGGGACAAGAATTTCTATGGCTACACCTTC. Supplemented by reference TRBV7-3 and TRBJ1-2, the full variable domain reads GAGVSQTPSNKVTEKGKYVELRCDPISGHTALYWYRQSLGQGPEFLIYFQGTGAADDSGLPNDRFFAVRPEGSVSTLKIQRTERGDSAVYLCASSLFSRDKNFYGYTFGSGTRLTVV.

V gene TRBV11-3 combines with J gene TRBJ2-1; D gene uncertain. Germline V lookup: CDR1 SGHNT, CDR2 YENEEA. Trimming left V 3 bases short and J 0 bases short, with 15 bases between. The CDR3 is 17 residues long. Written as DNA, the CDR3 is TGTGCCAGCAGCTTGGGGTATGGCAGCAGCTCCTACAATGAGCAGTTCTTC. Translated: CASSLGYGSSSYNEQFF.

V gene TRBV4-3 combines with J gene TRBJ2-7, with D possibly being TRBD1 (6 bases). CDR3 length equals 15 residues. The germline V gene has CDR1 LGHNA and CDR2 YSLEER. Between the trimmed V and J ends, which lost 0 bases and 2 bases, there was a span of 11 bases. For the CDR3, the DNA is TGCGCCAGCAGCCAAGATCGGGCAGGGGCCTACGAGCAGTACTTC. Its translation: CASSQDRAGAYEQYF.

The rearrangement links TRBV5-1 to TRBJ2-3; no reliable D call. V was trimmed by 0 bases and J by 6 bases, leaving 17 bases between them. Germline loops: CDR1 SGHRS, CDR2 YFSETQ. The CDR3 runs to 16 residues. The CDR3 loop is CASSLVQPSPGDTQYF. Written as DNA, the CDR3 is TGCGCCAGCAGCTTGGTTCAACCATCCCCCGGGGATACGCAGTATTTT.

Only one count was recorded for this clone. This rearrangement joins TRBV5-1 to TRBJ2-3; D could derive from TRBD1 or TRBD2 (6 bases each). Per the germline V gene, CDR1 is SGHRS and CDR2 is YFSETQ. The CDR3 extends over 16 amino acids. Trimming removed 6 bases at V and 2 bases at J, with 19 bases between. The CDR3 reads CASNSVTGAITDTQYF. DNA of the CDR3: TGCGCCAGCAATTCTGTGACGGGGGCAATCACAGATACGCAGTATTTT.

CDR3 protein: CASSQDFSTQEQYF. In nucleotides, the CDR3 is TGCGCCAGCAGCCAAGATTTTTCGACCCAGGAGCAGTACTTC. The chain carries TRBV4-1 and TRBJ2-7; D remains ambiguous. CDR3 length: 14 amino acids. From germline, CDR1 is MGHRA and CDR2 YSYEKL. The V and J ends lost 0 bases and 7 bases respectively, with 13 bases between them.

The chain links TRBV5-8 to TRBJ2-3, with D perhaps matching TRBD1 or TRBD2 (5 bases each). CDR1 is SGHTS, CDR2 YDEGEE, per germline. V lost 4 bases and J 0 bases, leaving 18 bases between the germline ends. CDR3 length equals 17 residues. CDR3 sequence: CASSVPRDGLSTDTQYF. The CDR3 region has the DNA TGTGCCAGCAGCGTCCCCCGGGACGGCCTTAGCACAGATACGCAGTATTTT. Using reference TRBV5-8 and TRBJ2-3 for the parts outside the CDR3, the full variable domain is EAGVTQSPTHLIKTRGQQATLRCSPISGHTSVYWYQQALGLGLQFLLWYDEGEERNRGNFPPRFSGRQFPNYSSELNVNALELEDSALYLCASSVPRDGLSTDTQYFGPGTRLTVL.